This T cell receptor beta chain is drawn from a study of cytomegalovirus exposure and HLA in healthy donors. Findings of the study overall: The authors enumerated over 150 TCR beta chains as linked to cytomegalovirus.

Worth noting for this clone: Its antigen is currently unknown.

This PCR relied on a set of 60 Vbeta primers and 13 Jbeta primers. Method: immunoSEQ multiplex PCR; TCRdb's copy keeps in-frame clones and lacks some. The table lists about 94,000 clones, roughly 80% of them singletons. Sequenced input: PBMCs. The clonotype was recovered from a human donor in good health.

The DNA of the CDR3 is TGTGCCAGCAGCCCTGGCCGCGTTGGTAGACTAAGCAATCAGCCCCAGCATTTT. This sequence encodes CASSPGRVGRLSNQPQHF. The V gene is TRBV7-2, the J gene TRBJ1-5; D gene ambiguous. The V gene lost 5 bases and the J gene lost 1 base, with 21 bases spanning the gap. The CDR3 is 18 residues long. Germline lookup yields CDR1 SGHTA and CDR2 FQGNSA.